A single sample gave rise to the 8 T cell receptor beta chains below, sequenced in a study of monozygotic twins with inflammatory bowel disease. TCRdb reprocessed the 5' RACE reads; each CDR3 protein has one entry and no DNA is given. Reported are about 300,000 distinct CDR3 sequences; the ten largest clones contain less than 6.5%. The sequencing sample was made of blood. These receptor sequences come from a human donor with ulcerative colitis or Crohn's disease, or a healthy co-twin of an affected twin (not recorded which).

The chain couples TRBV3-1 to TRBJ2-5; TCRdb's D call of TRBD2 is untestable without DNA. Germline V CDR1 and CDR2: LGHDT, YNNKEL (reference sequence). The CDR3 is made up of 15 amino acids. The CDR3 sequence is CASRLLGTAQETQYF.

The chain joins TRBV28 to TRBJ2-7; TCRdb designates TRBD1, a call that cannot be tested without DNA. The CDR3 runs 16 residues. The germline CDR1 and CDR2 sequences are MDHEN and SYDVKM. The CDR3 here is CASSLWSRERRYEQYF.

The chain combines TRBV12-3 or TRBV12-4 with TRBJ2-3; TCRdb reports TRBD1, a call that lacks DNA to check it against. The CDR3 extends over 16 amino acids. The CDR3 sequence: CASTHGPGGGTDTQYF.

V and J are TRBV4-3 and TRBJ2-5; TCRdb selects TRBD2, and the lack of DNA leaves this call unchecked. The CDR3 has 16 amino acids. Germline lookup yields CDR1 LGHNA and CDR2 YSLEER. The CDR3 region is CASSRGPSGPQETQYF.

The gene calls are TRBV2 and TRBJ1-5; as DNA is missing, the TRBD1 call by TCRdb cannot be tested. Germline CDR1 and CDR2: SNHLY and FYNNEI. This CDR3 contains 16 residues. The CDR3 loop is CASSDRGLGVDQPQHF.

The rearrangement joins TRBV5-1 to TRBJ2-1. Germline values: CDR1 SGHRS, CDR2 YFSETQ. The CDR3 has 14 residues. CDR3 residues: CASSLVGSGNEQFF.

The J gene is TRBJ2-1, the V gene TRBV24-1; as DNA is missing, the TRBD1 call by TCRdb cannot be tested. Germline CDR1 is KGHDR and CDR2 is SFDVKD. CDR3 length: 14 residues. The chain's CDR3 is CATTPGPALNEQFF.

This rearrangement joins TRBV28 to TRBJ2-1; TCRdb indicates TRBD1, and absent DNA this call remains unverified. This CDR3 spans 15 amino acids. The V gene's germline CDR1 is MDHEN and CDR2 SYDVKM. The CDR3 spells CASSLWGTGFAEQFF.